The clone carrying this TCR beta chain was seen only once. Its antigen is not identified. With 2 bases clipped from V and 7 bases from J, the junction kept 7 bases outside the gene matches. The CDR3 extends over 15 amino acids. Germline assignment: CDR1 SGHAT and CDR2 FQNNGV. The sample originates from a study of Graves' ophthalmopathy and Graves' hyperthyroidism. Study-level results: The blood repertoire also included most expanded thyroid clonotypes above 0.001 frequency.

Moderately to severely active ophthalmopathy under 3 months, CAS at least 3, NOSPECS at least 4. The authors amplified TCR beta CDR3 regions from RNA transcripts. Second-round multiplex PCR came after first-round RT-PCR with HTBI primers. TCRdb reprocessed the multiplex PCR reads via MiXCR and lists one record per CDR3 protein. Among some 390,000 distinct CDR3 sequences listed, 15% to 20% were seen once. This TCR was recovered from a woman aged 18-35 years with Graves' ophthalmopathy. Sequencing input: peripheral blood. The chain uses TRBV11-2 and TRBJ2-7; TRBD2 matches at 11 bases. The CDR3: CASSLQGASGREQYF. In nucleotides, the CDR3 is TGTGCCAGCAGCTTACAAGGGGCTAGCGGGAGGGAGCAGTACTTC.